A selection of T cell receptor beta chains follows, all from one sample in a study of blood T cell repertoires in COVID-19. Clones were sequenced by immunoSEQ multiplex PCR, and TCRdb holds only the in-frame ones, with some missing. This table has 75,000 or so clones, roughly 88% appearing once. What was sequenced was peripheral blood. Every receptor here comes from a man aged 70 or older with acute or convalescent COVID-19. The CDR3 runs from the conserved cysteine through the conserved F or W. A D gene is named only where the DNA matches it firmly. Not all rows give a size; the values are once, few, many and, for expanded clones, a class.

d_call: TRBD1; clone_size: .; j_call: TRBJ1-2; v_call: TRBV6-5; cdr3_aa: CAIRRGPNYGYTF; cdr3_nt: TGTGCCATCCGCAGGGGGCCCAACTATGGCTACACCTTC
d_call: TRBD2; clone_size: .; j_call: TRBJ2-7; v_call: TRBV5-4; cdr3_aa: CASSLAGGDEQYF; cdr3_nt: TGTGCCAGCAGCTTGGCCGGGGGGGACGAGCAGTACTTC
d_call: .; clone_size: .; j_call: TRBJ1-5; v_call: TRBV27; cdr3_aa: CASSYRSGNQPQHF; cdr3_nt: TGTGCCAGCAGTTACAGATCTGGCAATCAGCCCCAGCATTTT
d_call: .; clone_size: once; j_call: TRBJ2-2; v_call: TRBV7-2; cdr3_aa: CASSFTLVGELFF; cdr3_nt: TGTGCCAGCAGCTTCACTCTAGTAGGGGAGCTGTTTTTT
d_call: .; clone_size: .; j_call: TRBJ2-3; v_call: TRBV14; cdr3_aa: CASSPLAGITDTQYF; cdr3_nt: TGTGCCAGCAGCCCTCTCGCCGGGATCACAGATACGCAGTATTTT
d_call: .; clone_size: once; j_call: TRBJ2-1; v_call: TRBV19; cdr3_aa: CASSIRGDSYNEQFF; cdr3_nt: TGTGCCAGTAGTATCAGGGGGGACTCCTACAATGAGCAGTTCTTC
d_call: TRBD1; clone_size: .; j_call: TRBJ2-7; v_call: TRBV18; cdr3_aa: CASSPRGPNTYEQYF; cdr3_nt: TGTGCCAGCTCACCAAGGGGGCCCAATACCTACGAGCAGTACTTC
d_call: .; clone_size: .; j_call: TRBJ2-7; v_call: TRBV11-2; cdr3_aa: CASSATDNSAGYSYEQYF; cdr3_nt: TGTGCCAGCAGCGCTACCGACAACTCGGCGGGATACTCCTACGAGCAGTACTTC
d_call: .; clone_size: .; j_call: TRBJ1-1; v_call: TRBV7-3; cdr3_aa: CASSPGGPPGTEAFF; cdr3_nt: TGTGCCAGCAGCCCGGGGGGACCGCCAGGCACTGAAGCTTTCTTT
d_call: .; clone_size: .; j_call: TRBJ1-4; v_call: TRBV5-1; cdr3_aa: CASSLSGTTNEKLFF; cdr3_nt: TGCGCCAGCTCCCTCTCCGGGACAACTAATGAAAAACTGTTTTTT
d_call: TRBD2; clone_size: .; j_call: TRBJ2-2; v_call: TRBV9; cdr3_aa: CASSQTVGGSENTGELFF; cdr3_nt: TGTGCCAGCAGCCAAACAGTGGGGGGGAGCGAAAACACCGGGGAGCTGTTTTTT
d_call: TRBD1; clone_size: .; j_call: TRBJ1-5; v_call: TRBV28; cdr3_aa: CASTSPGQGNQPQHF; cdr3_nt: TGTGCCAGCACGTCCCCGGGACAGGGCAATCAGCCCCAGCATTTT
d_call: .; clone_size: .; j_call: TRBJ1-3; v_call: TRBV7-2; cdr3_aa: CASSSRGGDSGNTIYF; cdr3_nt: TGTGCCAGCAGCTCGCGGGGGGGGGATTCTGGAAACACCATATATTTT
d_call: TRBD1; clone_size: .; j_call: TRBJ2-7; v_call: TRBV11-2; cdr3_aa: CASSPLSRFQQGREQYF; cdr3_nt: TGTGCCAGCAGCCCACTCAGCCGATTTCAACAGGGGCGTGAGCAGTACTTC
d_call: .; clone_size: .; j_call: TRBJ2-2; v_call: TRBV6-2/TRBV6-3; cdr3_aa: CASSRDRRSNTGELFF; cdr3_nt: TGTGCCAGCAGTCGCGACAGGCGCTCGAACACCGGGGAGCTGTTTTTT
d_call: TRBD1; clone_size: .; j_call: TRBJ1-3; v_call: TRBV3-1/TRBV3-2; cdr3_aa: CASSQSDRGTGNTIYF; cdr3_nt: TGTGCCAGCAGCCAATCAGACAGGGGGACTGGAAACACCATATATTTT
d_call: TRBD1; clone_size: few; j_call: TRBJ1-5; v_call: TRBV7-2; cdr3_aa: CASSRDSANQPQHF; cdr3_nt: TGTGCCAGCAGCCGGGACAGCGCCAATCAGCCCCAGCATTTT
d_call: .; clone_size: .; j_call: TRBJ2-2; v_call: TRBV5-1; cdr3_aa: CASSPSGTGELFF; cdr3_nt: TGCGCCAGCAGCCCTTCGGGGACCGGGGAGCTGTTTTTT
d_call: .; clone_size: .; j_call: TRBJ2-7; v_call: TRBV5-6; cdr3_aa: CASSPVRGKGSEQYF; cdr3_nt: TGTGCCAGCAGCCCCGTAAGGGGCAAGGGTAGCGAGCAGTACTTC
d_call: TRBD2; clone_size: .; j_call: TRBJ2-1; v_call: TRBV5-1; cdr3_aa: CASGGGGYNEQFF; cdr3_nt: TGCGCCAGCGGCGGGGGGGGTTACAATGAGCAGTTCTTC
d_call: TRBD1; clone_size: .; j_call: TRBJ2-7; v_call: TRBV19; cdr3_aa: CASRGTASSYEQYF; cdr3_nt: TGTGCCAGTAGAGGGACAGCGTCGAGTTACGAGCAGTACTTC
d_call: .; clone_size: .; j_call: TRBJ2-2; v_call: TRBV19; cdr3_aa: CASSIVGGNTGELFF; cdr3_nt: TGTGCCAGTAGTATAGTGGGGGGGAACACCGGGGAGCTGTTTTTT
d_call: TRBD1; clone_size: .; j_call: TRBJ1-2; v_call: TRBV28; cdr3_aa: CASSLRGRQGRGYTF; cdr3_nt: TGTGCCAGCAGTTTAAGGGGGCGTCAAGGGAGAGGCTACACCTTC
d_call: TRBD1; clone_size: .; j_call: TRBJ2-7; v_call: TRBV18; cdr3_aa: CASSPGQVLYEQYF; cdr3_nt: TGTGCCAGCTCACCAGGACAGGTCTTGTACGAGCAGTACTTC
d_call: .; clone_size: .; j_call: TRBJ1-2; v_call: TRBV6-2/TRBV6-3; cdr3_aa: CASSYSPGQPTNYGYTF; cdr3_nt: TGTGCCAGCAGTTACTCGCCCGGACAGCCTACTAACTATGGCTACACCTTC
d_call: TRBD2; clone_size: once; j_call: TRBJ2-7; v_call: TRBV5-4; cdr3_aa: CASSSGGVPYEQYF; cdr3_nt: TGTGCCAGCAGCTCCGGGGGGGTTCCCTACGAGCAGTACTTC
d_call: TRBD1; clone_size: .; j_call: TRBJ2-6; v_call: TRBV15; cdr3_aa: CATSREDRVSGANVLTF; cdr3_nt: TGTGCCACCAGCAGAGAGGACAGGGTCTCTGGGGCCAACGTCCTGACTTTC
d_call: TRBD1; clone_size: .; j_call: TRBJ2-5; v_call: TRBV5-1; cdr3_aa: CASSPEGTGALETQYF; cdr3_nt: TGCGCCAGCAGCCCGGAAGGGACAGGGGCCCTCGAGACCCAGTACTTC
d_call: .; clone_size: .; j_call: TRBJ2-7; v_call: TRBV5-5; cdr3_aa: CASSLGAGYYEQYF; cdr3_nt: TGTGCCAGCAGCTTGGGGGCAGGGTACTACGAGCAGTACTTC
d_call: .; clone_size: .; j_call: TRBJ2-7; v_call: TRBV7-2; cdr3_aa: CASSLIRQGSYEQYF; cdr3_nt: TGTGCCAGCAGCTTAATTAGGCAGGGTTCCTACGAGCAGTACTTC
d_call: .; clone_size: .; j_call: TRBJ1-4; v_call: TRBV5-5; cdr3_aa: CASSSRASNEKLFF; cdr3_nt: TGTGCCAGCAGCTCGAGAGCCTCTAATGAAAAACTGTTTTTT
d_call: .; clone_size: few; j_call: TRBJ1-5; v_call: TRBV19; cdr3_aa: CASRGGQGGNQPQHF; cdr3_nt: TGTGCCAGTAGGGGCGGGCAGGGAGGTAATCAGCCCCAGCATTTT
d_call: .; clone_size: .; j_call: TRBJ1-6; v_call: TRBV12-3/TRBV12-4; cdr3_aa: CASSPRQYSPLHF; cdr3_nt: TGTGCCAGCAGTCCGCGACAGTATTCACCCCTCCACTTT
d_call: .; clone_size: .; j_call: TRBJ1-3; v_call: TRBV27; cdr3_aa: CASGRHSEGSGNTIYF; cdr3_nt: TGTGCCAGCGGTCGTCACAGTGAGGGCTCTGGAAACACCATATATTTT
d_call: .; clone_size: .; j_call: TRBJ1-2; v_call: TRBV4-1; cdr3_aa: CASSQASGVIGYTF; cdr3_nt: TGCGCCAGCAGCCAAGCATCAGGGGTAATTGGCTACACCTTC
d_call: .; clone_size: .; j_call: TRBJ1-2; v_call: TRBV19; cdr3_aa: CASSPTGPPNDYGYTF; cdr3_nt: TGTGCCAGTAGCCCGACAGGCCCCCCAAATGACTATGGCTACACCTTC
d_call: TRBD1; clone_size: .; j_call: TRBJ1-2; v_call: TRBV7-2; cdr3_aa: CASSFIDRGLGYTF; cdr3_nt: TGTGCCAGCAGCTTTATCGACAGGGGGCTTGGCTACACCTTC
d_call: TRBD1; clone_size: .; j_call: TRBJ1-5; v_call: TRBV11-2; cdr3_aa: CASSASGTGVNQPQHF; cdr3_nt: TGTGCCAGCAGCGCGTCCGGGACAGGGGTTAATCAGCCCCAGCATTTT
d_call: .; clone_size: .; j_call: TRBJ2-1; v_call: TRBV6-6; cdr3_aa: CASIPSTNNEQFF; cdr3_nt: TGTGCCAGCATCCCCTCTACGAACAATGAGCAGTTCTTC
d_call: .; clone_size: .; j_call: TRBJ2-1; v_call: TRBV14; cdr3_aa: CASSEGTEYNEQFF; cdr3_nt: TGTGCCAGCAGCGAAGGGACTGAATACAATGAGCAGTTCTTC
d_call: .; clone_size: .; j_call: TRBJ1-4; v_call: TRBV5-4; cdr3_aa: CASSLAAEEEKLFF; cdr3_nt: TGTGCCAGCAGCTTGGCGGCAGAGGAGGAAAAACTGTTTTTT
d_call: TRBD1; clone_size: .; j_call: TRBJ2-3; v_call: TRBV27; cdr3_aa: CATLRQGAITDTQYF; cdr3_nt: TGTGCCACCCTTAGACAGGGCGCTATCACAGATACGCAGTATTTT
d_call: .; clone_size: .; j_call: TRBJ1-2; v_call: TRBV18; cdr3_aa: CASSPPAGSYGYTF; cdr3_nt: TGTGCCAGCTCACCCCCGGCAGGTTCCTATGGCTACACCTTC
d_call: TRBD2; clone_size: .; j_call: TRBJ2-1; v_call: TRBV5-1; cdr3_aa: CASSLAGAGAGSEQFF; cdr3_nt: TGCGCCAGCAGCTTGGCCGGTGCGGGAGCGGGAAGTGAGCAGTTCTTC
d_call: TRBD1; clone_size: .; j_call: TRBJ2-1; v_call: TRBV6-5; cdr3_aa: CASSSGQGINNEQFF; cdr3_nt: TGTGCCAGCAGTTCGGGACAGGGCATCAACAATGAGCAGTTCTTC
d_call: .; clone_size: .; j_call: TRBJ2-2; v_call: TRBV19; cdr3_aa: CASSMMAGFGGELFF; cdr3_nt: TGTGCCAGTAGTATGATGGCAGGGTTCGGCGGGGAGCTGTTTTTT
d_call: TRBD2; clone_size: once; j_call: TRBJ2-2; v_call: TRBV7-8; cdr3_aa: CASSLAGGSTGELFF; cdr3_nt: TGTGCCAGCAGCTTAGCGGGGGGGAGCACCGGGGAGCTGTTTTTT
d_call: .; clone_size: .; j_call: TRBJ2-7; v_call: TRBV2; cdr3_aa: CASEKQGPSYEQYF; cdr3_nt: TGTGCCAGTGAAAAACAGGGTCCCTCCTACGAGCAGTACTTC
d_call: .; clone_size: .; j_call: TRBJ2-1; v_call: TRBV27; cdr3_aa: CASTTQPANNEQFF; cdr3_nt: TGTGCCAGCACCACACAGCCAGCTAACAATGAGCAGTTCTTC